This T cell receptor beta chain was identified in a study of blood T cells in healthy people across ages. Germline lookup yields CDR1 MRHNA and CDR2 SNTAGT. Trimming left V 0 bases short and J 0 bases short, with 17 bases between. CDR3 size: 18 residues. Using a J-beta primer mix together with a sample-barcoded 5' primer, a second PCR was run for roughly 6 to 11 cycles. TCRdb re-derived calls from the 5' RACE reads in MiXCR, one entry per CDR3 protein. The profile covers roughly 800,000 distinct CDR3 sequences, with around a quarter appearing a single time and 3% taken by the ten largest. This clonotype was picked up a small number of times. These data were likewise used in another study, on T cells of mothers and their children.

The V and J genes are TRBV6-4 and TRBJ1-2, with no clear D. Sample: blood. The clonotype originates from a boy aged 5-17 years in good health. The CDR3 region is CASSDSKSDWRANYGYTF. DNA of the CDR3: TGTGCCAGCAGTGACTCGAAATCCGATTGGCGCGCTAACTATGGCTACACCTTC.